This TCR beta chain was identified in a study of shared clonotypes between healthy human individuals. Note on this clone: Its antigen is still unknown.

This CDR3 has 13 amino acids. Germline V CDR1 and CDR2: MNHNS, SASEGT. With 7 bases removed from V and 1 base from J, the gap between germline ends came to 10 bases. The assay was immunoSEQ multiplex PCR, and TCRdb's table has in-frame clones only and misses some. The sample holds 2 million to 3 million clones; 80% to 95% are singletons and the top ten take approximately 0.35%. Study-wide findings and caveats: Clonotype sharing levels among donors were expected to vary with sequencing depth. When compared with the clonotypes that were shared by all four sorted-subset donors, the non-shared clonotypes turned out to have lower generation probabilities.

The receptor comes from a man aged 18 to 30 in good health. Some clones in this sample may be carry-over from other donors' samples. Specimen: naive CD4+ T cells from PBMCs. Specified subset: CD45RA+ positively selected. The chain employs TRBV6-1 and TRBJ1-1, with a tentative D call TRBD1 (6 bases). CDR3 in amino acids: CASTSRGNTEAFF. The CDR3 bases are TGTGCCAGCACCAGCAGGGGGAACACTGAAGCTTTCTTT.